This paragraph reports one TCR beta chain. The clone's antigen remains unknown. It has no much larger one-base neighbor in the sample; base qualities were not kept. These data originate in a study of cytomegalovirus exposure and HLA in healthy donors (dated by TCRdb to 2016 to 2017). At the level of the whole study: According to an earlier analysis of a few hundred of the donors, roughly 180 million T cells yielded roughly 110 million unique TCR beta sequences and 276 Gb of sequence data. Around 300 gigabases of sequencing data and tens of millions of unique TCR sequences were included in an early release covering 550 to 650 HLA-typed donors. The genetic ancestry cluster associated with self-reported Caucasian donors included around 76% of the 300 to 400 genotyped donors. The study was designed to test whether signatures of past pathogen exposure could be identified by cataloging public T cell receptors. Using immunosequencing, the study profiled T cell repertoires from about 610 subjects and related those repertoires to cytomegalovirus serostatus. A separate validation cohort of 100 to 150 different subjects was used in addition to the roughly 640-subject first cohort. To predict cytomegalovirus infection status, the study brought together high-throughput TCR immunosequencing, statistical association of individual TCRs with disease status, and machine learning. A later analysis re-examined previously published TCR beta repertoires from several hundred donors and added high-resolution HLA genotyping to investigate patterns of TCR occurrence. Rather than drawing on any new phenotypic data, the later analysis identified candidate immune exposures from TCR beta sequences and the way those sequences occurred across donors. In an earlier analysis of roughly 580 of the donors, high-throughput TCR beta sequencing was used to judge whether each TCR beta V gene segment behaved as functional or pseudogenic. Donor age, sex, ethnicity and CMV serostatus were collected together with the repertoire data. A later genetic analysis took genome-wide SNP genotypes for about 65% of the 666 donors and used that subset as a discovery cohort. Every repertoire in the discovery cohort had been generated on one and the same sequencing platform. HLA typing included class I and class II loci at four-digit resolution. The number of typed donors differed by locus: about 620-640 for A, B, C, DRB1 and DQB1; 500 to 550 for DQA1; 606 for DPA1; and around 490 for DPB1. A handful of DR-DQ haplotypes were handled as single units for association and clustering because linkage in the cohort was strong. On average, roughly 250,000 unique TCR beta nucleotide sequences were sequenced per donor among some 430 genotyped donors of the cohort, with roughly 18% of those sequences being non-productive.

A distance of 17 bases separates the germline ends of V and J, which lose 3 bases and 10 bases respectively. Measured from the cysteine to the phenylalanine, the CDR3 is 14 residues long. The DNA shown is the 42-base CDR3, in frame from base 1. The germline V gene sets CDR1 to SGDLS and CDR2 to YYNGEE. Paper-wide results and their limitations: Because counts were too low, 15 to 20 rarely observed V segments, including chromosome 9 orphons, were excluded from the earlier analysis of several hundred of the donors. The classifier was reported to diagnose cytomegalovirus status with high specificity and sensitivity in both the original cohort and the validation cohort. Several of the top co-occurrence clusters appeared to be linked to parvovirus B19, influenza, CMV and Epstein-Barr virus, according to a later analysis. Because some donors lacked HLA typing at each locus, the association tests relied only on the typed subset. The presence/absence analyses assumed that sequencing depth was roughly uniform across donors, and that assumption may not be true. A further reported finding was that TCR beta sequences accurately predicted the HLA-A and HLA-B alleles for most subjects in the first cohort. Compared with the roughly 700-donor mean, donors in an Asian-associated ancestry cluster had fewer N-insertions in productive TCRs, according to a later genetic analysis. According to a later analysis, most CMV-associated TCR beta chains appeared to be HLA-restricted, and the HLA associations seemed to be driven largely by CMV exposure. According to a later analysis, TCR association rates differed among HLA loci, with DRB1 alleles showing the most associated TCRs and HLA-C alleles showing the fewest. Specific HLA alleles were associated with about 17,000 TCR beta sequences at a false discovery rate of 0.05 in a later analysis. A cluster of highly shared sequence variants was judged likely to represent a technical artifact of the sequencing pipeline. A few of the identified cytomegalovirus-associated TCR beta chains were confirmed in vitro to be specific for cytomegalovirus antigens. A total of 150 to 200 TCR beta chains were listed by the study as associated with cytomegalovirus. Correlated functional status among segregating V segments might reflect linkage disequilibrium, but an unknown experimental factor could not be ruled out. In this cohort, only TCR beta chains were sequenced, and detectable features were limited by the absence of alpha or paired-chain data. In a later genetic analysis, a missense DCLRE1C variant was associated with V-gene and J-gene trimming of TCR beta chains, and the association was replicated in an independent cohort. While some public TCRs were present in many individuals, most TCR sequences turned up only very rarely across donors. In a later analysis, HLA-associated TCR beta chains were found to be more clonally expanded and to have lower generation probabilities than equally common non-associated chains. According to the authors, the approach could potentially be generalized to other disease states and immunological phenotypes. Some IMGT-functional V segments, including TRBV6-2 and TRBV6-3, could not be distinguished by the 87-base-pair reads and were therefore excluded. For the cohort, immune exposure information was limited to CMV serostatus. Assigning TCR associations to individual alleles was difficult when HLA alleles, especially DR and DQ, strongly co-occurred. In an earlier analysis of several hundred of the donors, most TCR beta V segments were observed in productive rearrangements about 90% or about 30% of the time, broadly matching IMGT annotations.

Receptors were amplified or captured by the immunoSEQ multiplex PCR assay. For the multiplex PCR, a mixture combining 60 forward primers for TCR Vbeta segments and 13 reverse primers for TCR Jbeta segments was used. The CDR3 region of rearranged TCR beta genes was amplified from genomic DNA by a multiplex PCR assay. The amplified TCR beta libraries were sequenced on the Illumina HiSeq System as 87-base-pair reads. The study's own analysis went as follows. Across the 670 or so repertoires, a later analysis counted 75 million to 90 million unique TCR beta chains, roughly 11 million of which were shared by at least two donors. A nearest-neighbor algorithm error-corrected the raw reads and collapsed the reads into unique sequences, merging closely related sequences to remove PCR and sequencing errors. V, D and J gene segments were assigned by aligning CDR3 sequences to IMGT reference sequences. Each retained sequence needed at least a six-nucleotide match to both a V gene segment and a J gene segment. A rearrangement counted as productive if the CDR3 had no stop codons and remained in frame with V and J, and every other rearrangement counted as non-productive. Following IMGT convention, CDR3 was defined as the stretch from the second conserved V-encoded cysteine to the conserved J-encoded phenylalanine. The earlier analysis of 587 of the donors excluded any sequence lacking an unambiguous match to a single V gene segment. An earlier analysis of 550 to 650 of the donors classified V segments as functional when productive rearrangements were above 56.7% and as segregating when the standard deviation between donors was above 5%. A statistical classification framework was built to diagnose cytomegalovirus status from the catalog of TCR beta chain sequences. In a later analysis, TCR nucleotide sequences were compared against IMGT/GENE-DB human TR gene sequences so that V and J genes could be assigned. The TCRdist pipeline was used in a later analysis to assign CDR3 sequences and most-parsimonious VDJ recombination scenarios. In a later analysis, every TCR beta chain was defined by the combination of its CDR3 amino acid sequence and its V-gene family, and reads without a unique V-gene family were dropped. In a later analysis, around 650 highly shared, low-generation-probability nucleotide sequences were removed to address suspected cross-contamination and a sequencing artifact. For each public chain, a later analysis derived a clonal expansion index from normalized ranks of inferred template counts within each repertoire. Generation probabilities in a later analysis came from a VDJ recombination model fitted to out-of-frame rearrangements, and those results were checked against IGoR. Hypergeometric tests were used in a later analysis to score TCR-TCR, TCR-HLA and TCR-CMV co-occurrence, with a repertoire-size bias correction applied to the TCR pairs. In a later analysis, false discovery rates were estimated by permuting HLA or CMV assignments 20 times. In a later analysis, co-occurring TCRs were grouped using DBSCAN, with TCRdist sequence similarity added in when clustering inside HLA-allele-positive subsets. Co-occurrence clustering excluded repertoires with fewer than 30,000 or more than 120,000 public chains, plus five with anomalous nucleotide sharing. TCRdb holds this immuneACCESS table with in-frame rearrangements only. Some clones are missing; in checked studies, unresolved V genes explain under half, and the rest has no known cause. V and J calls and clone size are given by that table; D and trimming were obtained from the DNA. This sample comprises over 100,000 clones, approximately 71% of them detected only once. Together, the top ten hold approximately 8.4% of the sample.

The cohort comprised hundreds of healthy bone marrow donors. All cohort members were sampled while nominally healthy, although unrecorded immune exposures were likely present. The donor was CMV seronegative and belonged to the group of around 400 seronegative cohort members. Every donor gave a peripheral blood sample, and the peripheral blood mononuclear cells from that sample were used for TCR beta sequencing. The Qiagen DNeasy Blood Extraction Kit was used to extract genomic DNA from the blood cell samples. The clonotype was recovered from a man between 40 and 49 years old in good health and CMV-seronegative. The chain uses TRBV9 and TRBJ2-1, with TRBD1 perhaps the D gene, on 6 matching bases. The sequenced material came from PBMCs. Here the CDR3 is given as CASSAQGRGNEQFF. The base sequence is TGTGCCAGCAGCGCCCAAGGTAGGGGGAACGAGCAGTTCTTC. The CDR3 plus the reference TRBV9 and TRBJ2-1 genes for the other parts give the full variable domain: DSGVTQTPKHLITATGQRVTLRCSPRSGDLSVYWYQQSLDQGLQFLIQYYNGEERAKGNILERFSAQQFPDLHSELNLSSLELGDSALYFCASSAQGRGNEQFFGPGTRLTVL.